A single sample gave rise to the 30 T cell receptor beta chains below, sequenced in a study of blood T cell repertoires in COVID-19. Repertoires were generated with immunoSEQ multiplex PCR, while TCRdb's copy carries only in-frame clones and drops some. The data show fewer than 200,000 clones, 70% to 90% seen once. The sample comprised peripheral blood. The receptors were sampled from a woman aged 80 or over with acute or convalescent COVID-19.

This sequence joins TRBV6-1 and TRBJ2-1; 7 bases agree with TRBD2. The length of the CDR3 is 16 residues. Germline values: CDR1 MNHNS, CDR2 SASEGT. Trimming took 0 bases from V and 2 from J; bases not matched to a gene: 4. CDR3 nucleotide sequence: TGTGCCAGCAGTGAAGCGTTAACTAGCGCCTACAATGAGCAGTTCTTC. Amino acids: CASSEALTSAYNEQFF.

The rearrangement uses TRBV18 and TRBJ1-2; 9 nucleotides agree with TRBD1. V lost 0 bases to trimming and J lost 7 bases; unmatched junction nucleotides: 3. The CDR3 contains 14 residues. Germline V gives CDR1 KGHSH, CDR2 LQKENI. CDR3: CASSPPQGAVGYTF. CDR3 DNA sequence: TGTGCCAGCTCACCACCACAGGGGGCGGTTGGCTACACCTTC.

The gene calls are TRBV25-1 and TRBJ1-3, with D possibly being TRBD1 (6 bases). Germline CDR1 reads MGHDK; CDR2 reads SYGVNS. The V end lost 4 bases, the J end lost 3 bases, and 10 bases lay between the germline ends. The CDR3 consists of 14 residues. The CDR3 DNA is TGTGCCAGCAGTGTCCCAGGGGTTGGAAACACCATATATTTT. It encodes CASSVPGVGNTIYF.

The J gene is TRBJ2-6, the V gene TRBV5-4; tentative D call: TRBD1 (6 bases). Trimming removed 4 bases at V and 0 bases at J, with 11 bases between. Looked up from germline, CDR1 is SGHNT and CDR2 is YYREEE (reference sequence). This CDR3 comprises 16 residues. CDR3 in DNA: TGTGCCAGCAGCGTCGACAGGACCTCTGGGGCCAACGTCCTGACTTTC. It codes for CASSVDRTSGANVLTF.

This clone has just a few counts. The chain employs TRBV27 and TRBJ1-5; TRBD1 might be the D (6 bases). V lost 9 bases and J lost 11, with 23 bases in between. Germline CDR1 and CDR2: MNHEY and SMNVEV (reference sequence). CDR3 length: 14 amino acids. Here the CDR3 reads CASAQGTSIRTQHF. CDR3 nucleotides: TGTGCCAGTGCGCAGGGGACTAGCATCAGGACCCAGCATTTT.

The chain combines TRBV20-1 with TRBJ1-2; 10 bases are shared with TRBD1. J gave up 1 base and V 3 bases, and 5 bases lay outside the gene matches. Germline values: CDR1 DFQATT, CDR2 SNEGSKA (reference sequence). The CDR3 runs 15 residues. The CDR3 reads CSASIWDRGNYGYTF. Written as DNA, the CDR3 is TGCAGTGCTAGTATTTGGGACAGGGGTAACTATGGCTACACCTTC.

This chain joins TRBV30 and TRBJ2-3; the match to TRBD1 covers 8 bases. The length of the CDR3 is 16 residues. Germline V lookup: CDR1 GTSNPN, CDR2 SVGIG (reference sequence). V shed 3 bases and J 2 bases; nucleotides not matched to a gene: 10. The DNA of the CDR3 is TGTGCCTGGAGAGCCTTGGACAGGGTAGTCACAGATACGCAGTATTTT. It specifies CAWRALDRVVTDTQYF.

The chain combines TRBV19 with TRBJ2-6; D possibly corresponds to TRBD2 (5 bases). The V gene's germline CDR1 is LNHDA and CDR2 SQIVND (reference sequence). V gave up 7 bases and J gave up 0 bases, with 10 bases separating them. This CDR3 has 15 amino acids. The CDR3 bases are TGTGCCAGTATGCGGGCCACCTCTGGGGCCAACGTCCTGACTTTC. Translated, it gives CASMRATSGANVLTF.

This rearrangement joins TRBV3-1 (or the pseudogene TRBV3-2) to TRBJ1-5, with D tentatively TRBD1 (5 bases). The CDR3 has 14 residues. V lost 0 bases to trimming and J lost 9 bases, with 12 bases between them. CDR1 is LGHDT and CDR2 is YNNKEL in the germline V gene (reference sequence). The chain's CDR3 is CASSQDSGNGPQHF. Written as DNA, the CDR3 is TGTGCCAGCAGCCAAGATTCAGGGAATGGGCCCCAGCATTTT.

This clone was seen only once. CDR3 DNA sequence: TGCGCCAGCAGTGACCAGGCCTACGAGCAGTACTTC. It yields the protein CASSDQAYEQYF. V gene TRBV5-1 combines with J gene TRBJ2-7; D gene ambiguous. Germline V gene data show CDR1 as SGHRS and CDR2 as YFSETQ. V was trimmed by 5 bases and J by 2 bases, leaving 8 bases between them. The CDR3 is made up of 12 amino acids.

The chain carries TRBV27 and TRBJ1-6; 7 bases match TRBD1. The germline CDR1 and CDR2 sequences are MNHEY and SMNVEV (reference sequence). The CDR3 is 14 residues long. The trim removed 7 bases at V and 3 bases at J, leaving 3 bases unmatched. In nucleotides, the CDR3 is TGTGCCAGCACTGGGACAGACTATAATTCACCCCTCCACTTT. It codes for CASTGTDYNSPLHF.

Details on this clone: At one boundary the junction diverges from the germline segment, which might be a read error. This rearrangement joins TRBV18 to TRBJ1-4; possible D gene TRBD1, 5 bases. The CDR3 has 14 residues. The germline CDR1 and CDR2 sequences are KGHSH and LQKENI. The chain's CDR3 is CASSPQGSKEKLFF. In DNA form, the CDR3 reads TGTGCCAGCTCACCACAGGGGTCTAAGGAAAAACTGTTTTTT.

The genes are TRBV7-9 and TRBJ1-2; TRBD1 matches 8 bases. The CDR3 is 14 amino acids. Germline V gene data show CDR1 as SEHNR and CDR2 as FQNEAQ (reference sequence). V shed 5 bases, J shed 7 bases, and the junction held 9 bases outside the gene matches. CDR3 protein: CASSPLQGVSGYTF. The CDR3 nucleotides read TGTGCCAGCAGCCCTCTACAGGGGGTCAGTGGCTACACCTTC.

Note on this clone: The sample contains more than one DNA sequence encoding this CDR3. The J gene is TRBJ2-3, the V gene TRBV7-3, with TRBD1 identical over 11 bases. Germline V gives CDR1 SGHTA, CDR2 FQGTGA. The CDR3 consists of 16 residues. J gave up 3 bases and V 4 bases, and 6 bases lay outside the gene matches. The CDR3 here is CASSSRTGGGTDTQYF. CDR3 bases: TGTGCCAGCAGCTCCCGGACAGGGGGCGGGACAGATACGCAGTATTTT.

The CDR3 nucleotides read TGTGCCAGCAGCCGAACAGCCTCCTATGGCTACACCTTC. Translating it yields CASSRTASYGYTF. The chain carries TRBV7-9 and TRBJ1-2; D not certain. This CDR3 is built from 13 residues. Germline CDR1 SEHNR, CDR2 FQNEAQ (reference sequence). V lost 5 bases and J 4 bases, leaving 11 bases between the germline ends.

The chain combines TRBV10-3 with TRBJ1-2, with D possibly TRBD1 on 6 matching bases. V lost 9 bases to trimming and J lost 5 bases, with 16 bases between them. The CDR3 consists of 13 residues. From germline, CDR1 is ENHRY and CDR2 SYGVKD. The CDR3 DNA is TGTGCCATTAAACGCAACAGGGATTATGGCTACACCTTC. It encodes CAIKRNRDYGYTF.

A single count supports this clone. The genes are TRBV14 and TRBJ1-1; D remains unclear. The germline V gene encodes CDR1 SGHDN and CDR2 FVKESK. V was cut by 0 bases and J by 4 bases, with 6 bases left in between. The CDR3 contains 13 residues. CDR3: CASSQDWATEAFF. CDR3 sequence (DNA): TGTGCCAGCAGCCAAGATTGGGCCACTGAAGCTTTCTTT. The complete variable domain, with remaining parts taken from reference TRBV14 and TRBJ1-1, reads EAGVTQFPSHSVIEKGQTVTLRCDPISGHDNLYWYRRVMGKEIKFLLHFVKESKQDESGMPNNRFLAERTGGTYSTLKVQPAELEDSGVYFCASSQDWATEAFFGQGTRLTVV.

CDR3 nucleotides: TGTGCCAGCAGCTCGGAGGGGACTCGGACAGATACGCAGTATTTT. Translating it yields CASSSEGTRTDTQYF. The chain recombines TRBV5-4 with TRBJ2-3, with D possibly being TRBD2 (6 bases). CDR3 length equals 15 residues. The germline V and J ends were trimmed by 3 bases and 3 bases, with 14 bases remaining between them. CDR1 and CDR2 (germline): SGHNT, YYREEE (reference sequence).

This chain uses TRBV6-4 with TRBJ1-5; the match to TRBD1 covers 7 bases. With V trimmed by 10 bases and J by 0 bases, 12 bases remained unmatched. This CDR3 is 16 amino acids long. Germline CDR1 MRHNA, CDR2 SNTAGT. As DNA, the CDR3 is TGTGCCACCGTGAATAGACAGGGAGATAGCAATCAGCCCCAGCATTTT. The encoded protein is CATVNRQGDSNQPQHF.

The CDR3 protein is CASSRGTSGRGINEQFF. CDR3 DNA sequence: TGTGCCAGCAGTCGCGGGACTAGCGGGAGGGGGATTAATGAGCAGTTCTTC. This rearrangement joins TRBV2 to TRBJ2-1; 16 positions match TRBD2. Germline V gene sequence: CDR1 SNHLY, CDR2 FYNNEI. This CDR3 is built from 17 residues. V lost 5 bases to trimming and J lost 7 bases; unmatched junction nucleotides: 8.

The chain recombines TRBV6-5 with TRBJ2-7; the D gene is possibly TRBD1 (6 bases). Between the trimmed V and J ends, which lost 6 bases and 3 bases, there was a span of 15 bases. The CDR3 extends over 14 amino acids. The germline CDR1 and CDR2 sequences are MNHEY and SVGAGI. In nucleotides, the CDR3 is TGTGCCAGCAGCGTAGGCGGCAGGGGCTACGAGCAGTACTTC. Protein sequence: CASSVGGRGYEQYF.

In regard to this clone: Other DNA sequences in the sample encode the same CDR3. This sequence joins TRBV7-2 and TRBJ2-7; tentative D call: TRBD1 (5 bases). The ends were cut back, 2 bases at V and 3 bases at J, with 5 bases in the middle. Germline V lookup: CDR1 SGHTA, CDR2 FQGNSA. This CDR3 spans 12 amino acids. For the CDR3, the DNA is TGTGCCAGCAGCTTAAGGGGCTACGAGCAGTACTTC. This translates into CASSLRGYEQYF.

The genes are TRBV5-4 and TRBJ2-3; TRBD2 matches at 12 bases. The germline CDR1 and CDR2 sequences are SGHNT and YYREEE (reference sequence). V gave up 0 bases and J gave up 0 bases; unmatched junction bases: 5. This CDR3 spans 18 amino acids. The CDR3 loop reads CASSLGLAGAPSTDTQYF. CDR3 coding DNA: TGTGCCAGCAGCTTGGGACTAGCGGGGGCCCCTAGCACAGATACGCAGTATTTT.

This sequence joins TRBV9 and TRBJ1-2, with unresolved D. The CDR3 is 13 residues long. Germline CDR1 and CDR2: SGDLS and YYNGEE. Trimming took off 0 bases at V and 8 bases at J, with 11 bases between the two ends. CDR3 residues: CASSVGAAGGYTF. In DNA, the CDR3 is TGTGCCAGCAGCGTAGGGGCAGCGGGGGGCTACACCTTC.

The V and J genes are TRBV19 and TRBJ2-7; the D gene is possibly TRBD2 (6 bases). The CDR3 has 17 residues. V lost 1 base to trimming and J lost 3 bases, with 19 bases between them. CDR1 is LNHDA and CDR2 is SQIVND in the germline V gene (reference sequence). CDR3 nucleotide sequence: TGTGCCAGTAGTATAGTCCTATCGCGGGACGGGTACTACGAGCAGTACTTC. This translates into CASSIVLSRDGYYEQYF.

The rearrangement links TRBV18 to TRBJ2-7, with 8 bases aligning to TRBD1. Germline V lookup: CDR1 KGHSH, CDR2 LQKENI. Germline trimming cut 3 bases from V and 3 bases from J; bases unmatched to any gene: 10. The CDR3 runs 16 residues. The CDR3 here is CASSPAGGASVYEQYF. The CDR3 bases are TGTGCCAGCTCACCGGCAGGGGGCGCGTCCGTCTACGAGCAGTACTTC. The whole variable domain, remainder taken from reference TRBV18 and TRBJ2-7, is NAGVMQNPRHLVRRRGQEARLRCSPMKGHSHVYWYRQLPEEGLKFMVYLQKENIIDESGMPKERFSAEFPKEGPSILRIQQVVRGDSAAYFCASSPAGGASVYEQYFGPGTRLTVT.

The chain joins TRBV6-6 to TRBJ1-6; 10 bases line up with TRBD1. Germline assignment: CDR1 MNHNY and CDR2 SVGAGI (reference sequence). CDR3 length: 19 amino acids. V gave up 6 bases and J gave up 9 bases; unmatched junction bases: 20. CDR3 in amino acids: CASSYAGTGAPGRSSPLHF. The CDR3 DNA reads TGTGCCAGCAGCTACGCAGGGACAGGGGCCCCCGGACGTAGTTCACCCCTCCACTTT.

This clone has only one observation. The chain links TRBV10-3 to TRBJ1-1; 9 bases line up with TRBD1. The CDR3 runs 14 residues. The germline V gene has CDR1 ENHRY and CDR2 SYGVKD. V was clipped by 0 bases and J by 12 bases; unmatched bases: 8. CDR3 nucleotide sequence: TGTGCCATCAGTGAGTCCATTACAGGGGGCGGGACTTTCTTT. It yields the protein CAISESITGGGTFF.

The chain links TRBV5-5 to TRBJ1-2; a weak D match, TRBD1 (6 bases). Germline values: CDR1 SGHKS, CDR2 YYEKEE (reference sequence). There are 15 residues in the CDR3. Deletions cut 0 bases from V and 5 bases from J, with 14 bases between. The chain's CDR3 is CASSLVSGGAYGYTF. CDR3 coding DNA: TGTGCCAGCAGCTTGGTTTCGGGGGGCGCGTATGGCTACACCTTC.

The chain is built from TRBV15 and TRBJ1-2; 9 nucleotides align to TRBD1. The V segment lost 2 bases and the J segment 6 bases; nucleotides outside the gene matches: 7. Germline-derived CDR1 and CDR2 are LNHNV and YYDKDF (reference sequence). This CDR3 is 15 amino acids long. CDR3: CATSRHRTGEDGYTF. DNA of the CDR3: TGTGCCACCAGCAGACACCGGACAGGGGAGGATGGCTACACCTTC.